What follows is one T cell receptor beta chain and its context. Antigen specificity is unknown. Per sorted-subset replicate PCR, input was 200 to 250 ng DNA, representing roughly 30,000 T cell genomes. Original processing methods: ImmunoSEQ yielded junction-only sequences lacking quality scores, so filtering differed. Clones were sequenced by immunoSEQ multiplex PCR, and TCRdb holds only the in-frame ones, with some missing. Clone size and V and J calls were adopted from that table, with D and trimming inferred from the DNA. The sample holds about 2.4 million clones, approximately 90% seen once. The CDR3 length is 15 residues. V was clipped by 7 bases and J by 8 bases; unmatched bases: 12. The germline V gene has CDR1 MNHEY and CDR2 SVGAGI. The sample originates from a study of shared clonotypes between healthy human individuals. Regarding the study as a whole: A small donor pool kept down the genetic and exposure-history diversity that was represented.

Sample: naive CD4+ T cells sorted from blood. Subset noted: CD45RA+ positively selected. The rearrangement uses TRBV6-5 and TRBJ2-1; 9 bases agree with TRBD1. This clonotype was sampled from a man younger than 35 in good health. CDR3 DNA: TGTGCCAGCATGAACAGGGGACAGGGATTCCATGAGCAGTTCTTC. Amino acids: CASMNRGQGFHEQFF.